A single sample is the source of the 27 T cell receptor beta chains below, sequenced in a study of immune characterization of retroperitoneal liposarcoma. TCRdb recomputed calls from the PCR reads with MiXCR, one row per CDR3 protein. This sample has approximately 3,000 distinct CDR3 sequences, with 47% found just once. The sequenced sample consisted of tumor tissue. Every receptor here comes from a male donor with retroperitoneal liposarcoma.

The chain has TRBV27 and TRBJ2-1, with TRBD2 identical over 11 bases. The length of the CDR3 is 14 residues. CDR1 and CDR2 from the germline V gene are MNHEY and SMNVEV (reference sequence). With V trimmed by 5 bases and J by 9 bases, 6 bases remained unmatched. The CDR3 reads CASSLVAGGREQFF. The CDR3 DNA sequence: TGTGCCAGCAGTCTCGTAGCGGGAGGGCGTGAGCAGTTCTTC.

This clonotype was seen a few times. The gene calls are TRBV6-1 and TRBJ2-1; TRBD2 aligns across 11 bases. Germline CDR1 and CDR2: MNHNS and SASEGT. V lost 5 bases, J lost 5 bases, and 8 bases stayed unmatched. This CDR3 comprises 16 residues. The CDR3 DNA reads TGTGCCAGCAGTCGCCTCGGGACTAGCGGCCACAATGAGCAGTTCTTC. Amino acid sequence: CASSRLGTSGHNEQFF.

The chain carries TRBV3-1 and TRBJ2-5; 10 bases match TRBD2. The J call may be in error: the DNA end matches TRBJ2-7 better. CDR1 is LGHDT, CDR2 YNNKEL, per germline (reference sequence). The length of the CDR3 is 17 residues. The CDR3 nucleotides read TGTGCCAGCAGCCATCAATCCGGGGCTAGCGGGAGATACGAGCAGTACTTC. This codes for CASSHQSGASGRYEQYF.

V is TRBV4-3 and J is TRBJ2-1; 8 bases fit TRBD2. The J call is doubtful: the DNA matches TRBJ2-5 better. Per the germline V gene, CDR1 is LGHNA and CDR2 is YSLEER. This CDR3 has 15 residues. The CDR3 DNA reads TGCGCCAGCAGCCGAAGCGGGAGCACTGGAGAGACCCAGTACTTC. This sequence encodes CASSRSGSTGETQYF.

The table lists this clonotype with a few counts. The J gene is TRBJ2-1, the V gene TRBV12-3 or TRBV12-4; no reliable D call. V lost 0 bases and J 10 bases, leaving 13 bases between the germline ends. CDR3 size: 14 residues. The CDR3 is CASSLAGGPYEQFF. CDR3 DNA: TGTGCCAGCAGTTTAGCGGGTGGCCCCTACGAGCAGTTCTTC.

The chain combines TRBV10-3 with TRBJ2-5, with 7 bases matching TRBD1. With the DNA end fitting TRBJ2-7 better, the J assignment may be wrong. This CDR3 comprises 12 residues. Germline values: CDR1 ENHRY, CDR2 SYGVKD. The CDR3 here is CAIRGTDYEQYF. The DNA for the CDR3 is TGTGCCATCAGGGGGACAGACTACGAGCAGTACTTC.

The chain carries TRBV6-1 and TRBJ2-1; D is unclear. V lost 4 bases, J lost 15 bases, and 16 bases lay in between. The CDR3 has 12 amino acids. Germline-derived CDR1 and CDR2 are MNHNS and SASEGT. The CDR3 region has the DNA TGTGCCAGCAGTGTAAGTGCTAGGCTCCCGTTCTTC. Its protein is CASSVSARLPFF.

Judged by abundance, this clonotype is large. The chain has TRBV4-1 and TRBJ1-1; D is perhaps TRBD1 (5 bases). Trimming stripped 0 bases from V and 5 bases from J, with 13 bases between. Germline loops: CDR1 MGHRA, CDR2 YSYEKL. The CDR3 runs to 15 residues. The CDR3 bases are TGCGCCAGCAGCCAAGAGGGGGGACCTTTGACTGAAGCTTTCTTT. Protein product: CASSQEGGPLTEAFF.

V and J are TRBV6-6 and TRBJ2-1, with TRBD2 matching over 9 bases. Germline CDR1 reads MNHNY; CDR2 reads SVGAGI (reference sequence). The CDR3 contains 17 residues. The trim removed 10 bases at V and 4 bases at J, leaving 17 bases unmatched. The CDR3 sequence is CATGRGGWTSEYNEQFF. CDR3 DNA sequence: TGTGCCACGGGGAGGGGGGGCTGGACTAGCGAATACAATGAGCAGTTCTTC.

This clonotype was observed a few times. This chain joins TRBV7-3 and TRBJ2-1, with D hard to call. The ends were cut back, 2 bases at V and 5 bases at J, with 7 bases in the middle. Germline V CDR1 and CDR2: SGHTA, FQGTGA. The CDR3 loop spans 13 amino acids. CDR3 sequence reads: CASSLSGDNEQFF. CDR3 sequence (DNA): TGTGCCAGCAGCTTATCAGGCGACAATGAGCAGTTCTTC.

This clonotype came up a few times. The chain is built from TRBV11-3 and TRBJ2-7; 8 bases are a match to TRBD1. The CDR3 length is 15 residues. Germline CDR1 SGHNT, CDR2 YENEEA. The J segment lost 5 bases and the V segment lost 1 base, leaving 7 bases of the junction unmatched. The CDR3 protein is CASSLGFGRGHEQYF. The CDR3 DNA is TGTGCCAGCAGCTTAGGATTCGGCAGGGGGCACGAGCAGTACTTC.

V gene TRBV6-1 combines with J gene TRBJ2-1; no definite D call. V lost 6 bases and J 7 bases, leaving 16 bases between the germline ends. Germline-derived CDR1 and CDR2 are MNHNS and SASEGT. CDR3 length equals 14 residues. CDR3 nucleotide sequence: TGTGCCAGCAGCTACGGACCCCGGGTTAATGAGCAGTTCTTC. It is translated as CASSYGPRVNEQFF.

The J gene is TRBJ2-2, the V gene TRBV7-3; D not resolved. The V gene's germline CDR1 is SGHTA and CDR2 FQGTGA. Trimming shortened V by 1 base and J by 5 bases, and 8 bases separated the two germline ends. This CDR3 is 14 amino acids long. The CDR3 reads CASSLNSRTGELFF. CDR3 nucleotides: TGTGCCAGCAGCTTAAATTCGAGAACCGGGGAGCTGTTTTTT.

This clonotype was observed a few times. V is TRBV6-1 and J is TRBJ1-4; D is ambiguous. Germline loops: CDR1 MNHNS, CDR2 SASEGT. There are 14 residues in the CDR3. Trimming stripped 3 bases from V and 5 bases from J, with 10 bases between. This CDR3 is CASSEWGSNEKLFF. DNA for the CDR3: TGTGCCAGCAGTGAGTGGGGATCGAATGAAAAACTGTTTTTT.

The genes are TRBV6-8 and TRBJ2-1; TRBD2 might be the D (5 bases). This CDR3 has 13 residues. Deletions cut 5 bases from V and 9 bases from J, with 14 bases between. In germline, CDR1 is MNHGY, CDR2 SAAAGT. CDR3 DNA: TGTGCCAGCAGTGTCAAGCGAGGAGGTGAGCAGTTCTTC. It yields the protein CASSVKRGGEQFF.

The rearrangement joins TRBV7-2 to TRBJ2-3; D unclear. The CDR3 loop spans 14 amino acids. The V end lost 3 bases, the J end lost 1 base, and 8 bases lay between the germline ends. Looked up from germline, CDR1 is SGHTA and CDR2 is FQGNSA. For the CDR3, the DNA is TGTGCCAGCAGCTTGGACGGCCGCACAGATACGCAGTATTTT. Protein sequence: CASSLDGRTDTQYF.

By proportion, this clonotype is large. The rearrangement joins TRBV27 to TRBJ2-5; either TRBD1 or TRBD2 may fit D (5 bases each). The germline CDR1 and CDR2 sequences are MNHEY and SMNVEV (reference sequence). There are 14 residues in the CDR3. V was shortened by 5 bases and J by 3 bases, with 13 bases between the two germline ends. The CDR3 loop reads CASSPRDGEETQYF. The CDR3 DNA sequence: TGTGCCAGCAGTCCCCGGGACGGGGAAGAGACCCAGTACTTC.

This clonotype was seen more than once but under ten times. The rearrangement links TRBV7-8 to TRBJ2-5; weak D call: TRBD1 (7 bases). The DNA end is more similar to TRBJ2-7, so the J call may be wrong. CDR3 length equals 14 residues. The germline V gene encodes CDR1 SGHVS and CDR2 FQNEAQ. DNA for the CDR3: TGTGCCAGCAGCCAACCAGGGGGGCCCTACGAGCAGTACTTC. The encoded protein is CASSQPGGPYEQYF.

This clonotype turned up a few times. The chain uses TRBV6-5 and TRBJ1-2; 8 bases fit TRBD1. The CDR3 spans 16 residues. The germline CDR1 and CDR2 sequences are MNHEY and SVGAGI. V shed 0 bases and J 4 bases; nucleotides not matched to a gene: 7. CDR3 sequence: CASSYSGTGSIYGYTF. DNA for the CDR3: TGTGCCAGCAGTTACTCCGGGACAGGATCTATCTATGGCTACACCTTC.

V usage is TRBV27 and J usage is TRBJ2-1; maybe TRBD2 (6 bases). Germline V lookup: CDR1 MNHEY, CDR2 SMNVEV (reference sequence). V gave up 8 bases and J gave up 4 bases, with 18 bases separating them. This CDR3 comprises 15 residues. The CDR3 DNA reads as TGTGCCAGCGCCCTACCGGAGGGCCGTTACAATGAGCAGTTCTTC. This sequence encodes CASALPEGRYNEQFF.

The CDR3 spells CASTPAGTSNEQYF. The DNA of the CDR3 is TGTGCCAGCACCCCTGCCGGGACCAGCAATGAGCAGTACTTC. The chain is built from TRBV12-3 or TRBV12-4 and TRBJ2-1; D may be TRBD1 or TRBD2 (5 bases each). The DNA end is a closer match to TRBJ2-7, so the J assignment may be wrong. The CDR3 has 14 residues.

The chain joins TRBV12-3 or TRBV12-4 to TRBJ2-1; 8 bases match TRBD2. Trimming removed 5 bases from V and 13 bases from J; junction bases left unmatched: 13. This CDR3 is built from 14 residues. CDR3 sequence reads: CASSIGAGGKTQFF. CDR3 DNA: TGTGCCAGCAGTATTGGGGCGGGAGGAAAGACCCAGTTCTTC.

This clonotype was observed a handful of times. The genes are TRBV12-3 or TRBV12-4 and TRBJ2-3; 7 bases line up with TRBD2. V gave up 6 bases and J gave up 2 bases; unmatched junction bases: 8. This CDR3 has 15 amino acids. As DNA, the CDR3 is TGTGCCAGCAGCCCAGTCGGGGGGACCACAGATACGCAGTATTTT. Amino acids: CASSPVGGTTDTQYF.

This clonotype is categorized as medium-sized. The CDR3 region is CASSYSISSGGDEQFF. The CDR3 DNA reads TGTGCCAGCAGTTACTCTATCAGTAGCGGAGGCGATGAGCAGTTCTTC. V and J are TRBV6-6 and TRBJ2-1; D is perhaps TRBD2 (6 bases). CDR3 length equals 16 residues. Germline assignment: CDR1 MNHNY and CDR2 SVGAGI (reference sequence). Trimming stripped 0 bases from V and 8 bases from J, with 17 bases between.

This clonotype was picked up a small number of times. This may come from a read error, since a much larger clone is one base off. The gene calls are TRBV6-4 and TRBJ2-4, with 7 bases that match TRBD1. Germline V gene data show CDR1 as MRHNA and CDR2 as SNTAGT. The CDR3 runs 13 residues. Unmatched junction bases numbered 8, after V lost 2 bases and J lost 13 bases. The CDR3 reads CASSDRDSNEQYF. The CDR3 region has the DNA TGTGCCAGCAGTGACCGGGACAGCAATGAGCAGTACTTC.

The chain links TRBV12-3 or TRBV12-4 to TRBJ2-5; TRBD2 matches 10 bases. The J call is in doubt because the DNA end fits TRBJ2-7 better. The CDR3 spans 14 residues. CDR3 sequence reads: CASSPPSGSYEQYF. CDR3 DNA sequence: TGTGCCAGCAGTCCACCTAGCGGGAGCTACGAGCAGTACTTC.

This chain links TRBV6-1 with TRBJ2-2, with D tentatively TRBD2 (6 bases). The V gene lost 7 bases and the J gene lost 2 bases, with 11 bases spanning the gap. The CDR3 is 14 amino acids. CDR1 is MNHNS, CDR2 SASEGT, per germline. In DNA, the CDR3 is TGTGCCAGCATACGGGAGCAAAACACCGGGGAGCTGTTTTTT. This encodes CASIREQNTGELFF.